The T cell receptor (beta chain) under discussion was sequenced for a study of breast tumors, draining lymph nodes, adjacent tissues. The germline CDR1 and CDR2 sequences are MDHEN and SYDVKM. CDR3 length: 17 amino acids. TCRdb reanalysed the multiplex PCR reads using MiXCR and keeps one entry per CDR3 protein. In the table there are tens of thousands of distinct CDR3 sequences, 23% of which are singletons. As regards this clonotype: The junction departs from germline at one end; a sequencing error may be responsible.

This sequence was found in a female donor with breast cancer. Some clones in this sample may be carry-over from other donors' samples. The V and J genes are TRBV28 and TRBJ2-3; D gene unclear. The sample comprised breast tumor tissue. CDR3 loop: CVSSFGRKASITDTQYF. In DNA, the CDR3 is TGTGTCAGCAGTTTCGGGCGTAAAGCGAGTATCACAGATACGCAGTATTTT.